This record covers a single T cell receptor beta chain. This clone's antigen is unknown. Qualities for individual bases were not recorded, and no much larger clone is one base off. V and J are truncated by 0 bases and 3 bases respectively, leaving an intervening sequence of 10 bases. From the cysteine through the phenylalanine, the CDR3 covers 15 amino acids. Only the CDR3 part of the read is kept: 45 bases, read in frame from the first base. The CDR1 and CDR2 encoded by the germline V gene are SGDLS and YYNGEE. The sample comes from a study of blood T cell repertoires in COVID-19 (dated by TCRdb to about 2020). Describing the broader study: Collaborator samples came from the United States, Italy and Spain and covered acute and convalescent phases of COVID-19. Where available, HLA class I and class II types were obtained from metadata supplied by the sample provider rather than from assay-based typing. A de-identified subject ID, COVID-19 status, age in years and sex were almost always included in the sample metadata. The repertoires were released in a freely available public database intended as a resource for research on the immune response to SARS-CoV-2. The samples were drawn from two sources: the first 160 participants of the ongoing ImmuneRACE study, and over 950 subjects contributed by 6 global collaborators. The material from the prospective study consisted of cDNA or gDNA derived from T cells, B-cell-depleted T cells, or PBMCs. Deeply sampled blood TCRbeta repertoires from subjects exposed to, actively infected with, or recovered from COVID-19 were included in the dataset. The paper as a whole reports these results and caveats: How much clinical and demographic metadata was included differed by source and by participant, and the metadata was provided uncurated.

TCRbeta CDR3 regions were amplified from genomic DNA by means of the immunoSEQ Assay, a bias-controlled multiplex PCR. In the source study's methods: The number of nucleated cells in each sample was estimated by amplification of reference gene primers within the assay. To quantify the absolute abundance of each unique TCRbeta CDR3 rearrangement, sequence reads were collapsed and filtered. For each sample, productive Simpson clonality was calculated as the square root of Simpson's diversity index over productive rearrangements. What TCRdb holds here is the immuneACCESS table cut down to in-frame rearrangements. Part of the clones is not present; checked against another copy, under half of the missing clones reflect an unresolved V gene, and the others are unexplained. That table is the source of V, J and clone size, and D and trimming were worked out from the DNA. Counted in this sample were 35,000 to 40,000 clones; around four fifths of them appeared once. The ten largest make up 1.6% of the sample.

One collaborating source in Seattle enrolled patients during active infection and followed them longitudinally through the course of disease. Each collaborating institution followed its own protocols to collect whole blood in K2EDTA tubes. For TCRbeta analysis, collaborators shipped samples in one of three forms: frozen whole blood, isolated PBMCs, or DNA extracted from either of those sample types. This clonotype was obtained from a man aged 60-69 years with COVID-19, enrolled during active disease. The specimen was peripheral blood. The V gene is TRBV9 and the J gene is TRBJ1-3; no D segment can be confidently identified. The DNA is TGTGCCAGCAGCGTAGCGCCGGGGAGTGGAAACACCATATATTTT. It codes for CASSVAPGSGNTIYF.